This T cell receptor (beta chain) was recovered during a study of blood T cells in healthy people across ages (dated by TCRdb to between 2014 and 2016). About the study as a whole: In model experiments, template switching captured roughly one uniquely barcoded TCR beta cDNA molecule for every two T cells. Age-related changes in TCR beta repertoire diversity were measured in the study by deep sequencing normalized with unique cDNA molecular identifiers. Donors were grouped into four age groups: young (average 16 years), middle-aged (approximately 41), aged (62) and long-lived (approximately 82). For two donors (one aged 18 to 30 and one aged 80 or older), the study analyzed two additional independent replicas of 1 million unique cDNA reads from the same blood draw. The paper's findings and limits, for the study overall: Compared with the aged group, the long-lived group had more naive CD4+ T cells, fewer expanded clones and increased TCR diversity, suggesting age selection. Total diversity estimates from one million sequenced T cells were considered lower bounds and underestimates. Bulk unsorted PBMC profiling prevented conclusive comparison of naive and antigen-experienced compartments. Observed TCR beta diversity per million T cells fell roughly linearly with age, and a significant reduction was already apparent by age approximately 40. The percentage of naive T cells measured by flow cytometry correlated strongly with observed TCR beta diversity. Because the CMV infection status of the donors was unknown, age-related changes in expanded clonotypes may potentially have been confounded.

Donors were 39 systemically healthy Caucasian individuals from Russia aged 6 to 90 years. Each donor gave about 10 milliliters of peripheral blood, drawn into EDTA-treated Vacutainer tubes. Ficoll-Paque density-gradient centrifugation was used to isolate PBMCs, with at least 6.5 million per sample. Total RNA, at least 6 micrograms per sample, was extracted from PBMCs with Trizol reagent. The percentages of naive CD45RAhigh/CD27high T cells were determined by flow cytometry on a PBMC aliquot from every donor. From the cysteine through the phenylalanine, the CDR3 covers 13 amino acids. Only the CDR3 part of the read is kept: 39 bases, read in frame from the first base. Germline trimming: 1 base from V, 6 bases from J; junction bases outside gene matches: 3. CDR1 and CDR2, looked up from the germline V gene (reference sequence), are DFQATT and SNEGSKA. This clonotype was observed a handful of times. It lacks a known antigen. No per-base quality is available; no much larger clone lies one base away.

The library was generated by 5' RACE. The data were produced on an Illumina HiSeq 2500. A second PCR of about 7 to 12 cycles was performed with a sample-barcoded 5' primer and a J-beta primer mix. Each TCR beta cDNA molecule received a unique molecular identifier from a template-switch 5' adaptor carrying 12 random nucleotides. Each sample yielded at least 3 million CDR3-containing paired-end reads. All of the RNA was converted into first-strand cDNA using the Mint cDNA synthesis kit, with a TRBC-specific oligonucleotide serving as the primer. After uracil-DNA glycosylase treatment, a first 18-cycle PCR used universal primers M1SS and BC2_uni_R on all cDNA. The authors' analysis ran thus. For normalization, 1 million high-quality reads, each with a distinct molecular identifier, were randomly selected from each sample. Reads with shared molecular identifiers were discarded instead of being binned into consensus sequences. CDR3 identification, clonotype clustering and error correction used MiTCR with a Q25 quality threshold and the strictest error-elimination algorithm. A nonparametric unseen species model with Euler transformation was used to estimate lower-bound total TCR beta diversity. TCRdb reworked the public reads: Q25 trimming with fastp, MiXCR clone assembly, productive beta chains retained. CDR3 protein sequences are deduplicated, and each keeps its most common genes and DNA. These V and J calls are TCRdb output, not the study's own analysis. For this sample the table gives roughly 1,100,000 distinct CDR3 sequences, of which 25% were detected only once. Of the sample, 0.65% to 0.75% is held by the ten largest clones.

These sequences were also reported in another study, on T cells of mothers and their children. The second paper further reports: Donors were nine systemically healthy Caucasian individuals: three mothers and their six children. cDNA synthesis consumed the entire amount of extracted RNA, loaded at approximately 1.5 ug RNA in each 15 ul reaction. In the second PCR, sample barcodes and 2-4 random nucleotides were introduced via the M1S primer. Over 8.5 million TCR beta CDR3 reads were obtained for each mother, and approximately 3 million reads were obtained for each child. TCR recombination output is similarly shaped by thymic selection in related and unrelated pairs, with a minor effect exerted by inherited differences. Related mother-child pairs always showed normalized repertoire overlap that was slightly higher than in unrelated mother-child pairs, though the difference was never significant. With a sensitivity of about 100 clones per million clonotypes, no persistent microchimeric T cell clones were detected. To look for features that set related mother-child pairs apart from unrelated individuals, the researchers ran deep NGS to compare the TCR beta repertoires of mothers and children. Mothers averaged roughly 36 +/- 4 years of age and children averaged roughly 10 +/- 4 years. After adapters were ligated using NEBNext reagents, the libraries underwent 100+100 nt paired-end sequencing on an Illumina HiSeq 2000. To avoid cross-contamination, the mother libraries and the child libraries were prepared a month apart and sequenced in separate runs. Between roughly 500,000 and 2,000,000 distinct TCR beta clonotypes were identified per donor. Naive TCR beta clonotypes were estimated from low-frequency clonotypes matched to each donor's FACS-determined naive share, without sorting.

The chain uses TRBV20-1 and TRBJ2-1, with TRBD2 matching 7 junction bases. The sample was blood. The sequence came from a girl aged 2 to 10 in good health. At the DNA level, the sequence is TGCAGTGCTAGAGGGTGGGGGGGCAATGAGCAGTTCTTC. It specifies CSARGWGGNEQFF.